The subject of this entry is one T cell receptor (beta chain). The antigen is not known. Libraries of TRB cDNA were made by 5' RACE and carried UMIs. TCRdb re-called the 5' RACE reads and gives one entry per CDR3 protein, without DNA. Its listing shows fewer than 80,000 distinct CDR3 sequences. CDR3 size: 13 residues. CDR1 and CDR2 from the germline V gene are KGHDR and SFDVKD. The sample is drawn from a study of CXCR3-negative and CXCR3-positive naive CD8 T cells. Background on the study: The libraries together contributed approximately 150 million TRB reads, each supplying about 1.5 +/- 0.3 million.

General observations from the study: Naive cells with CXCR3 showed TRB CDR3s that were more hydrophobic than those in CXCR3-negative naive cells. TRBV-TRBJ usage was alike in naive CXCR3-negative and CXCR3-positive cells but differed in memory cells. Comparably high diversity was seen in both naive subsets, and much lower diversity in memory CD8+ cells.

The chain is built from TRBV24-1 and TRBJ2-7; the D call from TCRdb, TRBD1, cannot be confirmed without DNA. Sequenced sample: naive CXCR3- CD8+ T cells from blood. As to subset: CD45RO-CCR7+CD27+CD95- naive CD8+ T cells lacking CXCR3 (TNR3-). This sequence was found in a human donor in good health. Some clones in this sample may be carry-over from other donors' samples. The CDR3 is CATAGTGSYEQYF.